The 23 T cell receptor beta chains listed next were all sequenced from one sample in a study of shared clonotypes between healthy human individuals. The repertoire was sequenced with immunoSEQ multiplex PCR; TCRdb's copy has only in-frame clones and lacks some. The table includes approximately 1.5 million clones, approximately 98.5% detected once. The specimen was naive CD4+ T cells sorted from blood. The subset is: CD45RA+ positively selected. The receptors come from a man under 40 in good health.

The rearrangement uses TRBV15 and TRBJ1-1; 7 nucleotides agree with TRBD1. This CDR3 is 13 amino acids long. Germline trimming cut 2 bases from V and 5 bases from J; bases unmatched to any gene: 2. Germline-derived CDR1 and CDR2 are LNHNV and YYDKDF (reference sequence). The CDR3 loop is CATSRNRGTEAFF. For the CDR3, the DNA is TGTGCCACCAGCAGAAACAGGGGAACTGAAGCTTTCTTT.

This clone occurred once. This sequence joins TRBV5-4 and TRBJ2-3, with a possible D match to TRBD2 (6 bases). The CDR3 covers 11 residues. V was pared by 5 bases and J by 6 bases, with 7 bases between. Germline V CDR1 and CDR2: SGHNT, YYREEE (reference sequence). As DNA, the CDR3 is TGTGCCAGCAGACGGGGGGATACGCAGTATTTT. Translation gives CASRRGDTQYF.

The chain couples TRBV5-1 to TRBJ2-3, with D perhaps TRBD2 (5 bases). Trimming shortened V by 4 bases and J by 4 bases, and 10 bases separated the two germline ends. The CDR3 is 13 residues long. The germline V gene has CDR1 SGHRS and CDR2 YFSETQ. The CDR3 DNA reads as TGCGCCAGCAGCCTAGCCGACTCAGATACGCAGTATTTT. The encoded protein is CASSLADSDTQYF.

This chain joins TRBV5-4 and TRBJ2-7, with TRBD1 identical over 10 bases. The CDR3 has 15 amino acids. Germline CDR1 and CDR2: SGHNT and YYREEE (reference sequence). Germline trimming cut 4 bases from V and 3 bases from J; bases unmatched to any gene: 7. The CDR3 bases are TGTGCCAGCAGCAAACCGGGACAGGGGATCTACGAGCAGTACTTC. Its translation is CASSKPGQGIYEQYF.

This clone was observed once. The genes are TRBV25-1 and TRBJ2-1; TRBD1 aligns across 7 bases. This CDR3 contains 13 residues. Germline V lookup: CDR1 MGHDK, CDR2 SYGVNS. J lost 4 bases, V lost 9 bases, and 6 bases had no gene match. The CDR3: CASTGTVYNEQFF. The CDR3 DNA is TGTGCCAGTACCGGGACAGTTTACAATGAGCAGTTCTTC.

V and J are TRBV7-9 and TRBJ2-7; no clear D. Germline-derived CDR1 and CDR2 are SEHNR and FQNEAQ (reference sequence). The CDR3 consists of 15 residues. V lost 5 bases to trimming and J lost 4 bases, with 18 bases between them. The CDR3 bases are TGTGCCAGCAGCCATGACAAGATGGCCCGATACGAGCAGTACTTC. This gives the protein CASSHDKMARYEQYF. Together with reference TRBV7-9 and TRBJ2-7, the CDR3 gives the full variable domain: DTGVSQNPRHKITKRGQNVTFRCDPISEHNRLYWYRQTLGQGPEFLTYFQNEAQLEKSRLLSDRFSAERPKGSFSTLEIQRTEQGDSAMYLCASSHDKMARYEQYFGPGTRLTVT.

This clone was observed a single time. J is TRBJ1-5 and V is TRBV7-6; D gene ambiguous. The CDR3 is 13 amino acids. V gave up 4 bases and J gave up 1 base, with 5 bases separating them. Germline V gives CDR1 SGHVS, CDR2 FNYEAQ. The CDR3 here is CASSSNSNQPQHF. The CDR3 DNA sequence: TGTGCCAGCAGCTCCAACAGCAATCAGCCCCAGCATTTT. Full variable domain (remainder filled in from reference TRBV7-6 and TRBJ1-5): GAGVSQSPRYKVTKRGQDVALRCDPISGHVSLYWYRQALGQGPEFLTYFNYEAQQDKSGLPNDRFSAERPEGSISTLTIQRTEQRDSAMYRCASSSNSNQPQHFGDGTRLSIL.

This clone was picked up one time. CDR3 bases: TGTGCCAGCAGTTTAGAAGTGGGGCCTAACTATGGCTACACCTTC. Translated: CASSLEVGPNYGYTF. The chain is built from TRBV28 and TRBJ1-2; perhaps TRBD1 as D (5 bases). Germline V gene data show CDR1 as MDHEN and CDR2 as SYDVKM. Trimming removed 2 bases from V and 0 bases from J, with 10 bases in between. The CDR3 loop spans 15 amino acids.

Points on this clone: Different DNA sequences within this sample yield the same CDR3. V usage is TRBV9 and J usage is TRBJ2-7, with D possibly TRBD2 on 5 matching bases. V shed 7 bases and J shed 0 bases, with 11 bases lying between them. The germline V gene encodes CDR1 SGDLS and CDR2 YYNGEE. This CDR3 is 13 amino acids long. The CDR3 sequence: CASSRGSSYEQYF. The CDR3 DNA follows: TGTGCCAGCTCTCGGGGATCCTCCTACGAGCAGTACTTC.

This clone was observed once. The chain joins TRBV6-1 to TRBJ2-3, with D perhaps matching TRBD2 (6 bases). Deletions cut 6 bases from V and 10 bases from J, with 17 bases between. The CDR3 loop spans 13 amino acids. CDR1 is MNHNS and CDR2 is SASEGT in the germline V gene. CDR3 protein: CASRGGVRVAQYF. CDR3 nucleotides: TGTGCCAGCAGGGGCGGGGTCCGGGTGGCGCAGTATTTT.

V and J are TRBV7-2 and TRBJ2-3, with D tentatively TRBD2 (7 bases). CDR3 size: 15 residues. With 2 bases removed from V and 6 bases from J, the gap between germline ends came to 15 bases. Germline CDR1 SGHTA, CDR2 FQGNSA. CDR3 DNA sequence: TGTGCCAGCAGCTTAAGGGGGGGATCAGCGGATACGCAGTATTTT. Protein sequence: CASSLRGGSADTQYF.

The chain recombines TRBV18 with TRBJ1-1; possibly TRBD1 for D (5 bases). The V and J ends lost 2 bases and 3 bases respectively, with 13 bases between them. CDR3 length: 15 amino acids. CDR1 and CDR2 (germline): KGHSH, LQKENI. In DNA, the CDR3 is TGTGCCAGCTCACCATTAGGAGGGGCCCACACTGAAGCTTTCTTT. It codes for CASSPLGGAHTEAFF.

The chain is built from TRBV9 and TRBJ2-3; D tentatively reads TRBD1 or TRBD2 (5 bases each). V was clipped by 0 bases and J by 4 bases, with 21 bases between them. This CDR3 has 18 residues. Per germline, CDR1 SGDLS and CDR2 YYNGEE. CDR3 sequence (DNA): TGTGCCAGCAGCGTAGGTCTATCTAAGGGGACCACCGCAGATACGCAGTATTTT. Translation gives CASSVGLSKGTTADTQYF.

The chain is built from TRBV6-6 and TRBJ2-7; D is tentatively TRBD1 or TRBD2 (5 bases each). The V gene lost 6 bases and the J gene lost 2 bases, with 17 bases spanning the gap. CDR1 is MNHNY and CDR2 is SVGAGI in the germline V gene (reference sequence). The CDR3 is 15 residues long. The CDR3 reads CASRPKMTGPYEQYF. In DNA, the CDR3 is TGTGCCAGCAGGCCAAAGATGACGGGACCCTACGAGCAGTACTTC.

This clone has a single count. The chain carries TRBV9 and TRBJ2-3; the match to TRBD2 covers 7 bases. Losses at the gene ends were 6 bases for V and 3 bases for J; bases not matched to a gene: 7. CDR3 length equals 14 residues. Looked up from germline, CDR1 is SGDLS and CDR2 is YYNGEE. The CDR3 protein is CASTFGGSTDTQYF. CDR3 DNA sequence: TGTGCCAGCACCTTCGGCGGGAGTACAGATACGCAGTATTTT.

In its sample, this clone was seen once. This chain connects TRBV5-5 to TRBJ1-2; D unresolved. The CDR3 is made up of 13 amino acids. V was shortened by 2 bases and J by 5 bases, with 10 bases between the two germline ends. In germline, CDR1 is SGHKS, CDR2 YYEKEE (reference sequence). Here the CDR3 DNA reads TGTGCCAGCAGCTTTGACGGGATGTATGGCTACACCTTC. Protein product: CASSFDGMYGYTF.

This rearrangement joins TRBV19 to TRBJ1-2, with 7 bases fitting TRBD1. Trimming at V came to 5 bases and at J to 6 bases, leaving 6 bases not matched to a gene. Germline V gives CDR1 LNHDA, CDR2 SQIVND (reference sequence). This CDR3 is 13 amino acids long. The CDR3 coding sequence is TGTGCCAGTAGTGCATCGACAGGGAATGGCTACACCTTC. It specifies CASSASTGNGYTF.

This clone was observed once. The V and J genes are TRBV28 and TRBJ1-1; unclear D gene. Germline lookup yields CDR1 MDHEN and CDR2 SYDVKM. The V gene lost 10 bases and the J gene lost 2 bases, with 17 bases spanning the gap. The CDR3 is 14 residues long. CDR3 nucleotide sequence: TGTGCCACACATAACCCCGCAGAAAACACTGAAGCTTTCTTT. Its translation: CATHNPAENTEAFF.

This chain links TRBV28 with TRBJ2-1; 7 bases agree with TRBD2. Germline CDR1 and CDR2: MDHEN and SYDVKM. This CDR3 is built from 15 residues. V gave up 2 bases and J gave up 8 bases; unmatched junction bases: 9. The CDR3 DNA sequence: TGTGCCAGCAGTTTAGTCTCGGCAGGGAGGGATGAGCAGTTCTTC. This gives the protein CASSLVSAGRDEQFF. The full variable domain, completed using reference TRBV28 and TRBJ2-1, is DVKVTQSSRYLVKRTGEKVFLECVQDMDHENMFWYRQDPGLGLRLIYFSYDVKMKEKGDIPEGYSVSREKKERFSLILESASTNQTSMYLCASSLVSAGRDEQFFGPGTRLTVL.

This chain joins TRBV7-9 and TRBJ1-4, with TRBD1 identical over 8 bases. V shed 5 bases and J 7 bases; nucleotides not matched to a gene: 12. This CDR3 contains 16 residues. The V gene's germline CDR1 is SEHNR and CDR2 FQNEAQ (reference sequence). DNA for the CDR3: TGTGCCAGCAGCAAAGGACAGGGATCGGTTGGTGAAAAACTGTTTTTT. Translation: CASSKGQGSVGEKLFF.

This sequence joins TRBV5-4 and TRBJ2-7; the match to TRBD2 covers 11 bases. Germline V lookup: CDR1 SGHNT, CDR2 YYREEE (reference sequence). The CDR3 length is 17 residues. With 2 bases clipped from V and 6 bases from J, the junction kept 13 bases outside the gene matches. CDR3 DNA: TGTGCCAGCAGCTTAGGGGAGCTGGTTAGCGGGAGGGGCGAGCAGTACTTC. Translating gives CASSLGELVSGRGEQYF. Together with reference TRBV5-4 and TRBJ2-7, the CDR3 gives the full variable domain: ETGVTQSPTHLIKTRGQQVTLRCSSQSGHNTVSWYQQALGQGPQFIFQYYREEENGRGNFPPRFSGLQFPNYSSELNVNALELDDSALYLCASSLGELVSGRGEQYFGPGTRLTVT.

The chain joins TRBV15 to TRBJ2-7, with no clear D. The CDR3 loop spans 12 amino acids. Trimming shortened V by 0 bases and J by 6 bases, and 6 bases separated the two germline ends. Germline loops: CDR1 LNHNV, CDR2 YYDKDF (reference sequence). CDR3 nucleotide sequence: TGTGCCACCAGCAGAGATCGGTTCGAGCAGTACTTC. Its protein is CATSRDRFEQYF.

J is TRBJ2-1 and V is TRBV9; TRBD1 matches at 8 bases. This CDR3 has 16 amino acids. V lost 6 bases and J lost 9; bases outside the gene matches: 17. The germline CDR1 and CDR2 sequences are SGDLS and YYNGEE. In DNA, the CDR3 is TGTGCCAGCACCAAGAGGGCAGGGGGCGAGTGGGGTGAGCAGTTCTTC. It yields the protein CASTKRAGGEWGEQFF. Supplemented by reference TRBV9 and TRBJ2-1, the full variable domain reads DSGVTQTPKHLITATGQRVTLRCSPRSGDLSVYWYQQSLDQGLQFLIQYYNGEERAKGNILERFSAQQFPDLHSELNLSSLELGDSALYFCASTKRAGGEWGEQFFGPGTRLTVL.